The rows below give T cell receptor beta chains drawn from one sample of a study of cytomegalovirus exposure and HLA in healthy donors. TCRdb's table, derived via immunoSEQ multiplex PCR, lists solely in-frame clones and lacks some. The table shows some 110,000 clones, with about 9.4% occurring only once. Input material: PBMCs. The receptors come from a man between 35 and 55 years old in good health and CMV-seropositive. Each CDR3 is given with its conserved first and last residue. D genes are given only for firm matches. Rows may omit the clone size; those that give it use once, few, many or a size class.

v_gene,j_gene,abundance,d_gene,CDR3nt,CDR3aa
TRBV28,TRBJ2-3,-,-,TGTGCCAGCAGCAGAGACAGGCCCCTCGGTACGCAGTATTTT,CASSRDRPLGTQYF
TRBV5-6,TRBJ2-2,-,-,TGTGCCAGCAGTACCAGGGGGGCGGTCGGGGAGCTGTTTTTT,CASSTRGAVGELFF
TRBV27,TRBJ2-7,-,TRBD2,TGTGCCAGCAGTCTTGGACTAGCGGGAGTTTTTTACGAGCAGTACTTC,CASSLGLAGVFYEQYF
TRBV28,TRBJ2-7,-,-,TGTGCCAGCAGGTCCCCTAATTCCTACGAGCAGTACTTC,CASRSPNSYEQYF
TRBV5-1,TRBJ2-3,-,-,TGCGCCAGCAGCTTGGACAGGGGCACAGATACGCAGTATTTT,CASSLDRGTDTQYF
TRBV5-1,TRBJ2-5,-,-,TGCGCCAGCTTCGAAGGGGCGCAGGCCCAAGAGACCCAGTACTTC,CASFEGAQAQETQYF
TRBV15,TRBJ1-5,few,-,TGTGCCACCAGCAGAGCAGTCGATCAGCCCCAGCATTTT,CATSRAVDQPQHF
TRBV6-1,TRBJ1-2,-,-,TGTGCCAGCAGTGATCTTTCGGGACTAAACACCTTC,CASSDLSGLNTF
TRBV28,TRBJ1-4,few,-,TGTGCCAGCAGTTTATGGTGGGGGCGCGGTGAAAAACTGTTTTTT,CASSLWWGRGEKLFF
TRBV28,TRBJ2-7,-,-,TGTGCCAGCAGTTTACCATCCTACGAGCAGTACTTC,CASSLPSYEQYF
TRBV9,TRBJ1-5,few,-,TGTGCCAGCAGCGTAAGTGGGGGGTGGGATCAGCCCCAGCATTTT,CASSVSGGWDQPQHF
TRBV6-5,TRBJ2-1,-,TRBD2,TGTGCCAGCAGTTACTCGACTCTAGCGGGTGAGCAGTTCTTC,CASSYSTLAGEQFF
TRBV19,TRBJ2-7,few,TRBD2,TGTGCCAGTAGTATAGATTGGACTAGCGGGAGTTCCACCTACGAGCAGTACTTC,CASSIDWTSGSSTYEQYF
TRBV28,TRBJ1-4,-,-,TGTGCCAGCAGTTTAGGGTGGAGCACTAATGAAAAACTGTTTTTT,CASSLGWSTNEKLFF
TRBV5-1,TRBJ2-2,few,-,TGCGCCAGCAGCATAGTAATCGGGACTACCGGGGAGCTGTTTTTT,CASSIVIGTTGELFF
TRBV5-1,TRBJ1-1,few,TRBD1,TGCGCCAGCAGCTCACAGGGGATAGTCACTGAAGCTTTCTTT,CASSSQGIVTEAFF
TRBV7-2,TRBJ2-3,-,TRBD2,TGTGCCAGCAGCCCAAGGACTAGCGGGTTTCCCACAGATACGCAGTATTTT,CASSPRTSGFPTDTQYF
TRBV9,TRBJ2-2,few,-,TGTGCCAGCAGCCCCAGGACAGTGAACACCGGGGAGCTGTTTTTT,CASSPRTVNTGELFF
TRBV2,TRBJ2-7,many,TRBD2,TGTGCCAGCAGAGGGGGTCTAGCGGGAGCTTCCTACGAGCAGTACTTC,CASRGGLAGASYEQYF
TRBV27,TRBJ2-7,-,-,TGTGCCAGCAGTTTATCGGGGGACAAAATCCCCGAGCAGTACTTC,CASSLSGDKIPEQYF
TRBV6-5,TRBJ1-6,-,-,TGTGCCAGCAGTAACCCCCGGGGGTCACCCCTCCACTTT,CASSNPRGSPLHF
TRBV29-1,TRBJ2-7,few,-,TGCAGCGTCGTGTGGCCGGGATCTTACGAGCAGTACTTC,CSVVWPGSYEQYF
TRBV7-2,TRBJ1-4,few,-,TGTGCCAGCAGCTTAGGGGCCGTTCGGGGGGGGTTTAATGAAAAACTGTTTTTT,CASSLGAVRGGFNEKLFF
TRBV7-9,TRBJ2-1,few,-,TGTGCCAGCAGCCTCCCTCCGGGTCCCGGGGGTGAGCAGTTCTTC,CASSLPPGPGGEQFF
TRBV5-1,TRBJ1-2,few,TRBD1,TGCGCCAGCAGGGAGGGGACAGCTTATGGCTACACCTTC,CASREGTAYGYTF
TRBV7-8,TRBJ2-2,-,-,TGTGCCAGCAGCCCGTACACCGGGGAGCTGTTTTTT,CASSPYTGELFF
TRBV6-1,TRBJ2-7,few,-,TGTGCCAGCAGTGAAGGGGCCTACTACGAGCAGTACTTC,CASSEGAYYEQYF
TRBV11-1,TRBJ2-5,-,TRBD2,TGTGCCAGCTCTTTTCATAGCGGGAGTGCGGAGACCCAGTACTTC,CASSFHSGSAETQYF
TRBV21-1,TRBJ2-7,few,-,TGTGCCAGCAGCGAGACTCGTAGCTCCTACGAGCAGTACTTC,CASSETRSSYEQYF
TRBV4-1,TRBJ2-2,-,TRBD1,TGCGCCAGCAGCCCCCTTTCTGGGACAGACTTTGGGACCGGGGAGCTGTTTTTT,CASSPLSGTDFGTGELFF
TRBV10-3,TRBJ1-5,few,-,TGTGCCATCAGTGAGTCTGGCGGGGATCAGCCCCAGCATTTT,CAISESGGDQPQHF
TRBV28,TRBJ2-7,-,TRBD2,TGTGCCAGCAGTAGACTAGCGGGTTCCTACGAGCAGTACTTC,CASSRLAGSYEQYF
TRBV2,TRBJ1-4,-,-,TGTGCCAGCAGTGAAGGTAGTCTGAGGAGTGAAAAACTGTTTTTT,CASSEGSLRSEKLFF
TRBV11-3,TRBJ1-1,-,TRBD1,TGTGCCAGCAGCGGCCGACAGGGCACCACTGAAGCTTTCTTT,CASSGRQGTTEAFF
TRBV2,TRBJ2-5,-,-,TGTGCAAGTAGGCGGGGAGAGACCCAGTACTTC,CASRRGETQYF
TRBV19,TRBJ2-3,few,TRBD1,TGTGCCAGTACCATCGGGACAGAGTCAGATACGCAGTATTTT,CASTIGTESDTQYF
TRBV10-3,TRBJ2-1,few,-,TGTGCCTCGCGGAGAGGAGACAATGAGCAGTTCTTC,CASRRGDNEQFF
TRBV5-6,TRBJ2-5,-,TRBD1,TGTGCCAGCAGCTTGGCCGGGGCAGGGGGAGCCCAGTACTTC,CASSLAGAGGAQYF
TRBV7-9,TRBJ1-1,few,-,TGTGCCAGCAGCTTACGGGGGGCGCGTAACGGCGCTGAAGCTTTCTTT,CASSLRGARNGAEAFF
TRBV5-6,TRBJ2-1,-,-,TGTGCCAGCAGCTTGGGGAGGGCCCCCTACAATGAGCAGTTCTTC,CASSLGRAPYNEQFF
TRBV19,TRBJ1-4,-,TRBD1,TGTGCCAGTTCCGGGACAGTCGAGGAAAAACTGTTTTTT,CASSGTVEEKLFF